This TCR beta chain comes out of a study of cytomegalovirus exposure and HLA in healthy donors. About the study: For the approximately 400 genotyped donors, more than 80% fell within the Caucasian-associated ancestry cluster.

CDR1 is LNHDA, CDR2 SQIVND, per germline (reference sequence). V shed 3 bases and J shed 3 bases, with 6 bases lying between them. The CDR3 is made up of 12 amino acids. The study ran its PCR with 60 Vbeta and 13 Jbeta primers. The repertoire was sequenced with immunoSEQ multiplex PCR; TCRdb's copy has only in-frame clones and lacks some. The sample has 200,000 to 300,000 clones, about 86% seen once; the top ten hold almost 8%. General study findings and limits: Later work showed greater clonal expansion in HLA-associated TCR beta chains than in equally common others. A later analysis linked a missense DCLRE1C variant to TCR beta V- and J-gene trimming. According to an earlier analysis, most TCR beta V segments yielded productive rearrangements about 87% or about 30% of the time.

On this clone: Its specificity is not known.

The chain joins TRBV19 to TRBJ2-7, with no clear D. This TCR derives from a woman in her sixties in good health and CMV-seropositive. What was sequenced was PBMCs. CDR3 region: CASSIPGYEQYF. CDR3 sequence (DNA): TGTGCCAGTAGTATCCCCGGCTACGAGCAGTACTTC.